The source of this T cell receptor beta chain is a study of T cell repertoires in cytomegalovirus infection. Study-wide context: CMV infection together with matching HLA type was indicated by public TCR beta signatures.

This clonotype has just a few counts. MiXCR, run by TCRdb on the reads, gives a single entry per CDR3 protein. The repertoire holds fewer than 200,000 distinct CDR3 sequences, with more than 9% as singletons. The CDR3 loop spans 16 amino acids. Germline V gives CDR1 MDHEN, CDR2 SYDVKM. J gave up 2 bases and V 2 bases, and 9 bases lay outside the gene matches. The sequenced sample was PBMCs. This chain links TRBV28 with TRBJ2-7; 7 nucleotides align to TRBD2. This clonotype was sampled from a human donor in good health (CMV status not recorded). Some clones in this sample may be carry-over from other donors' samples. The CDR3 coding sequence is TGTGCCAGCAGTTTAAACGGCGGGGGAGTGACCTACGAGCAGTACTTC. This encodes CASSLNGGGVTYEQYF.